One sample yielded the 29 T cell receptor beta chains listed below, sequenced in a study of T cell changes during pregnancy in multiple sclerosis. The data were produced by immunoSEQ multiplex PCR, yet TCRdb's version contains in-frame clones alone and is incomplete. The sample lists tens of thousands of clones; approximately 90% were seen once. The sequences come from peripheral blood, collected in the third trimester of pregnancy. These receptors came from a female donor in good health, enrolled as a control in a pregnancy study.

This sequence joins TRBV2 and TRBJ1-2; TRBD1 matches 8 bases. Losses at the gene ends were 1 base for V and 5 bases for J; bases not matched to a gene: 0. This CDR3 has 13 amino acids. Per the germline V gene, CDR1 is SNHLY and CDR2 is FYNNEI. DNA of the CDR3: TGTGCCAGCAGTGAAGGGACAGGGTATGGCTACACCTTC. Amino acid sequence: CASSEGTGYGYTF. Complete variable domain (other parts from reference TRBV2 and TRBJ1-2): EPEVTQTPSHQVTQMGQEVILRCVPISNHLYFYWYRQILGQKVEFLVSFYNNEISEKSEIFDDQFSVERPDGSNFTLKIRSTKLEDSAMYFCASSEGTGYGYTFGSGTRLTVV.

This clone was counted once. The V call is TRBV6-1, the J call TRBJ1-5; 7 bases match TRBD1. The CDR3 covers 12 residues. CDR1 is MNHNS and CDR2 is SASEGT in the germline V gene. With 6 bases clipped from V and 4 bases from J, the junction kept 0 bases outside the gene matches. DNA of the CDR3: TGTGCCAGCAGACAGGGGAATCAGCCCCAGCATTTT. Encoded protein: CASRQGNQPQHF.

The chain employs TRBV7-2 and TRBJ2-6, with TRBD2 as a possible D gene (5 bases). V lost 2 bases to trimming and J lost 0 bases, with 14 bases between them. Germline-derived CDR1 and CDR2 are SGHTA and FQGNSA. The CDR3 covers 18 residues. The CDR3 DNA reads TGTGCCAGCAGCTTACGGGGATCGGTTTCCTCTGGGGCCAACGTCCTGACTTTC. This sequence encodes CASSLRGSVSSGANVLTF.

The count of this clone is one. This chain uses TRBV4-3 with TRBJ1-1; D is undetermined. Germline CDR1 reads LGHNA; CDR2 reads YSLEER. V lost 0 bases and J lost 2, with 4 bases in between. The CDR3 is 13 amino acids. The CDR3 here is CASSQDGNTEAFF. The CDR3 nucleotides are TGCGCCAGCAGCCAAGATGGCAACACTGAAGCTTTCTTT.

A single count supports this clone. The chain carries TRBV5-4 and TRBJ1-2; D is unresolved. Trimming cost V 6 bases and J 4 bases, with 13 bases left between them. CDR3 length: 13 amino acids. CDR1 SGHNT and CDR2 YYREEE come from the germline V gene (reference sequence). The CDR3 nucleotides read TGTGCCAGCACTGGACCGGGAGGCTATGGCTACACCTTC. It specifies CASTGPGGYGYTF. Drawing the rest from reference TRBV5-4 and TRBJ1-2, the complete variable domain is ETGVTQSPTHLIKTRGQQVTLRCSSQSGHNTVSWYQQALGQGPQFIFQYYREEENGRGNFPPRFSGLQFPNYSSELNVNALELDDSALYLCASTGPGGYGYTFGSGTRLTVV.

The rearrangement links TRBV5-1 to TRBJ2-3; 7 nucleotides line up with TRBD1. V lost 4 bases to trimming and J lost 4 bases; unmatched junction nucleotides: 9. Per the germline V gene, CDR1 is SGHRS and CDR2 is YFSETQ. The CDR3 consists of 15 residues. CDR3 sequence: CASSEETGYPDTQYF. CDR3 in DNA: TGCGCCAGCAGCGAGGAGACAGGGTACCCAGATACGCAGTATTTT.

V is TRBV28 and J is TRBJ1-5, with 8 bases that match TRBD1. V gave up 5 bases and J gave up 2 bases; unmatched junction bases: 5. Germline CDR1 reads MDHEN; CDR2 reads SYDVKM. This CDR3 comprises 15 residues. Written as DNA, the CDR3 is TGTGCCAGCAGTCACCAGGGACAGGGCAATCAGCCCCAGCATTTT. Its translation: CASSHQGQGNQPQHF.

J is TRBJ2-2 and V is TRBV10-3; 7 nucleotides align to TRBD1. The CDR3 sequence is 15 residues long. CDR1 and CDR2 (germline): ENHRY, SYGVKD. V shed 3 bases and J 4 bases; nucleotides not matched to a gene: 5. In nucleotides, the CDR3 is TGTGCCATCAGTGAAACGGGACAGACCACCGGGGAGCTGTTTTTT. Translating gives CAISETGQTTGELFF.

CDR3 coding DNA: TGTGCCACCAGCAGACCGCAGGGGGACGAAAAACTGTTTTTT. Its protein is CATSRPQGDEKLFF. The gene calls are TRBV15 and TRBJ1-4; 7 nucleotides agree with TRBD1. V lost 2 bases and J lost 8; bases outside the gene matches: 5. CDR1 is LNHNV and CDR2 is YYDKDF in the germline V gene (reference sequence). The length of the CDR3 is 14 residues.

This clone was detected only a few times. The chain couples TRBV18 to TRBJ1-1; 7 positions agree with TRBD1. Germline loops: CDR1 KGHSH, CDR2 LQKENI. V lost 4 bases, J lost 3 bases, and 5 bases stayed unmatched. The CDR3 extends over 14 amino acids. The CDR3 reads CASSRVRGDTEAFF. The CDR3 DNA reads as TGTGCCAGCTCACGCGTCAGGGGGGACACTGAAGCTTTCTTT.

The rearrangement joins TRBV6-5 to TRBJ1-3, with unresolved D. With 5 bases removed from V and 2 bases from J, the gap between germline ends came to 13 bases. Per the germline V gene, CDR1 is MNHEY and CDR2 is SVGAGI. This CDR3 has 15 residues. CDR3 bases: TGTGCCAGCAGTACCGGGATCCTCCCTGGAAACACCATATATTTT. Protein sequence: CASSTGILPGNTIYF.

The V gene is TRBV15, the J gene TRBJ1-2; TRBD1 matches 8 bases. The length of the CDR3 is 16 residues. The germline CDR1 and CDR2 sequences are LNHNV and YYDKDF (reference sequence). V lost 5 bases to trimming and J lost 1 base; unmatched junction nucleotides: 9. The CDR3 sequence is CATSHGQGNFNYGYTF. In DNA, the CDR3 is TGTGCCACCAGCCACGGACAGGGAAACTTTAACTATGGCTACACCTTC.

The chain is built from TRBV28 and TRBJ2-6; D not resolved. CDR3 length equals 14 residues. Germline CDR1 and CDR2: MDHEN and SYDVKM. Trimming pared 6 bases from V and 0 bases from J, leaving 6 bases between. Written as DNA, the CDR3 is TGTGCCAGCAGCCCGAGCTCTGGGGCCAACGTCCTGACTTTC. This sequence encodes CASSPSSGANVLTF.

The CDR3 coding sequence is TGTGCCTGGAACCGGGAGGGAGGCTACACCTTC. Translated: CAWNREGGYTF. The chain has TRBV30 and TRBJ1-2; D ambiguous. Per the germline V gene, CDR1 is GTSNPN and CDR2 is SVGIG (reference sequence). This CDR3 region has 11 residues. Trimming took 4 bases from V and 8 from J, leaving 11 bases between them.

The V and J genes are TRBV4-3 and TRBJ2-3; 9 bases agree with TRBD2. CDR1 and CDR2 from the germline V gene are LGHNA and YSLEER. The CDR3 sequence is 15 residues long. V lost 1 base, J lost 6 bases, and 5 bases stayed unmatched. CDR3 DNA sequence: TGCGCCAGCAGCCAAGGAGCGGGGGGCGGGGATACGCAGTATTTT. Its translation: CASSQGAGGGDTQYF.

The chain links TRBV18 to TRBJ1-4; TRBD1 aligns across 7 bases. The CDR3 is 14 amino acids. Germline CDR1 reads KGHSH; CDR2 reads LQKENI. V was clipped by 1 base and J by 6 bases; unmatched bases: 2. The CDR3 loop reads CASSPQGADEKLFF. The CDR3 DNA is TGTGCCAGCTCACCACAGGGGGCCGATGAAAAACTGTTTTTT. Together with reference TRBV18 and TRBJ1-4, the CDR3 gives the full variable domain: NAGVMQNPRHLVRRRGQEARLRCSPMKGHSHVYWYRQLPEEGLKFMVYLQKENIIDESGMPKERFSAEFPKEGPSILRIQQVVRGDSAAYFCASSPQGADEKLFFGSGTQLSVL.

The CDR3 protein is CASSFFTGENTEAFF. The CDR3 nucleotides are TGTGCCAGCAGTTTCTTTACAGGGGAGAACACTGAAGCTTTCTTT. This chain connects TRBV11-2 to TRBJ1-1; 7 nucleotides line up with TRBD1. The CDR3 has 15 amino acids. Germline V CDR1 and CDR2: SGHAT, FQNNGV. V lost 6 bases, J lost 1 base, and 8 bases stayed unmatched.

The V gene is TRBV5-1, the J gene TRBJ2-7, with 7 bases fitting TRBD1. The CDR3 has 13 residues. V dropped 2 bases and J dropped 2; count of bases not matched to a gene: 1. CDR1 and CDR2 (germline): SGHRS, YFSETQ. CDR3 nucleotides: TGCGCCAGCAGCTTAGGGGGCCCCTACGAGCAGTACTTC. It yields the protein CASSLGGPYEQYF.

The chain links TRBV6-5 to TRBJ1-2; maybe TRBD1 (6 bases). This CDR3 contains 13 residues. Per germline, CDR1 MNHEY and CDR2 SVGAGI. The V and J ends lost 6 bases and 6 bases respectively, with 14 bases between them. The CDR3 region has the DNA TGTGCCAGCAGAGGGACACCCGTCGATGGCTACACCTTC. Amino acid sequence: CASRGTPVDGYTF.

The chain joins TRBV11-3 to TRBJ2-5; D is uncertain. The CDR3 contains 12 residues. Germline loops: CDR1 SGHNT, CDR2 YENEEA. The V and J ends lost 4 bases and 4 bases respectively, with 7 bases between them. In DNA, the CDR3 is TGTGCCAGCAGCTCGATTAGAGAGACCCAGTACTTC. Residues: CASSSIRETQYF.

This clone was found many times. The gene calls are TRBV2 and TRBJ1-6, with 10 positions matching TRBD1. CDR3 length: 16 residues. V was pared by 2 bases and J by 8 bases, with 6 bases of the junction left unmatched. Germline CDR1 SNHLY, CDR2 FYNNEI. CDR3 DNA: TGTGCCAGCAGTGAATCCCGGGACAGGGGCCATTCACCCCTCCACTTT. Its protein is CASSESRDRGHSPLHF.

J is TRBJ2-3 and V is TRBV7-3, with 11 nucleotides matching TRBD2. Germline CDR1 and CDR2: SGHTA and FQGTGA. With V trimmed by 1 base and J by 2 bases, 5 bases remained unmatched. This CDR3 is built from 17 residues. For the CDR3, the DNA is TGTGCCAGCAGCTTAAAGGGTAGCGGGGGGGCCACAGATACGCAGTATTTT. Its translation: CASSLKGSGGATDTQYF.

This chain links TRBV6-1 with TRBJ1-2, with D possibly being TRBD1 (5 bases). The germline V gene encodes CDR1 MNHNS and CDR2 SASEGT. This CDR3 contains 15 residues. V was clipped by 1 base and J by 8 bases, with 17 bases between them. Written as DNA, the CDR3 is TGTGCCAGCAGTGAAGTAGGGGAGGGACTGGAAGGCTACACCTTC. Translating it yields CASSEVGEGLEGYTF.

The chain has TRBV2 and TRBJ2-2; 8 nucleotides line up with TRBD1. The J segment lost 6 bases and the V segment lost 6 bases, leaving 6 bases of the junction unmatched. The CDR3 spans 14 residues. Germline CDR1 and CDR2: SNHLY and FYNNEI. The CDR3 DNA reads as TGTGCCAGCAGCCGAGACAGGGGTCCCGGGGAGCTGTTTTTT. Amino acid sequence: CASSRDRGPGELFF.

This clone was counted once. This chain links TRBV4-2 with TRBJ1-2; D is undetermined. Germline-derived CDR1 and CDR2 are LGHNA and YNFKEQ. The CDR3 sequence is 18 residues long. The ends were cut back, 0 bases at V and 0 bases at J, with 17 bases in the middle. In DNA, the CDR3 is TGTGCCAGCAGCCAAGACTCCGGGTCTCCCGGATCTAACTATGGCTACACCTTC. It specifies CASSQDSGSPGSNYGYTF.

The genes are TRBV9 and TRBJ2-5, with D maybe TRBD2 (6 bases). The CDR3 spans 14 residues. V was clipped by 0 bases and J by 5 bases, with 11 bases between them. Germline CDR1 and CDR2: SGDLS and YYNGEE. This CDR3 is CASSVGPGRETQYF. The CDR3 DNA is TGTGCCAGCAGCGTAGGACCGGGGAGGGAGACCCAGTACTTC.

This clone was observed at least ten times. The chain carries TRBV7-9 and TRBJ1-6; 8 bases align to TRBD1. V dropped 6 bases and J dropped 9; count of bases not matched to a gene: 10. Germline-derived CDR1 and CDR2 are SEHNR and FQNEAQ (reference sequence). CDR3 length equals 15 residues. The CDR3 DNA reads as TGTGCCAGCAGGCAGGGGGCAGGGGCACCTTCACCCCTCCACTTT. Translating gives CASRQGAGAPSPLHF.

This chain links TRBV11-2 with TRBJ2-1, with D hard to call. Germline lookup yields CDR1 SGHAT and CDR2 FQNNGV. CDR3 length: 13 residues. The germline V and J ends were trimmed by 1 base and 6 bases, with 7 bases remaining between them. CDR3 DNA sequence: TGTGCCAGCAGCTTAGGGAGCCTCAATGAGCAGTTCTTC. It is translated as CASSLGSLNEQFF.

V usage is TRBV11-3 and J usage is TRBJ2-7; 9 bases line up with TRBD1. Germline V gene data show CDR1 as SGHNT and CDR2 as YENEEA. This CDR3 is 14 amino acids long. The V and J ends lost 5 bases and 3 bases, in that order; junction bases with no gene match: 5. The DNA for the CDR3 is TGTGCCAGCAGCCCCCAGGGACAGGGCTACGAGCAGTACTTC. Its translation: CASSPQGQGYEQYF.